This T cell receptor beta chain is from a study of a mutant IDH1 vaccine in newly diagnosed glioma. At the level of the study: Most patients had radiochemotherapy with temozolomide before enrollment; others had one alone.

The repertoire was sequenced with immunoSEQ multiplex PCR; TCRdb's copy has only in-frame clones and lacks some. The sample records under 35,000 clones, nearly 90% being singletons. As concerns this clone: Its specificity is not known.

Time point meaning: week 11, during vaccination. Topical imiquimod accompanied each vaccine dose, which consisted of 300 ug of mutant IDH1 20-mer peptide. This CDR3 is built from 13 residues. Germline CDR1 is SGHTA and CDR2 is FQGNSA. V was cut by 1 base and J by 8 bases, with 11 bases left in between. The starting material was PBMCs, obtained from a glioma patient whose treatment included an IDH1 peptide vaccine. The receptor was derived from a man in his late teens or twenties with glioma. V usage is TRBV7-2 and J usage is TRBJ1-1; D perhaps matches TRBD1 (5 bases). CDR3 amino acids: CASSLGVGREAFF. The CDR3 coding sequence is TGTGCCAGCAGCTTAGGGGTGGGACGGGAAGCTTTCTTT.